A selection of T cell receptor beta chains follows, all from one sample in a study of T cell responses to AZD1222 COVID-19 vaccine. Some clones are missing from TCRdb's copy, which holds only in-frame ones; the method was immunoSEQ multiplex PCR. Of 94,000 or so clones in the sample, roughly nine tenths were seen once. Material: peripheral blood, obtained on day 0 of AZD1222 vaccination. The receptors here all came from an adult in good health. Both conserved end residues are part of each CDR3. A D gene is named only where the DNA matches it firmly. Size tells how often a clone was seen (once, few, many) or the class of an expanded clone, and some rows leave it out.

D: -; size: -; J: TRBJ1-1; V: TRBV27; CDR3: CASSFLQGTEAFF; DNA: TGTGCCAGCAGTTTCCTACAGGGTACTGAAGCTTTCTTT
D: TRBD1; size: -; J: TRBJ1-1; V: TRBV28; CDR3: CASSLPRQGGAEAFF; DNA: TGTGCCAGCAGTTTACCTAGACAGGGTGGCGCTGAAGCTTTCTTT
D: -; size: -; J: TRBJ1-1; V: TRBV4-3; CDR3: CASSQDLGGAGHKAFF; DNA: TGCGCCAGCAGCCAAGATTTGGGAGGGGCGGGACATAAAGCTTTCTTT
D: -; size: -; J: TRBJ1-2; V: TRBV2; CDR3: CASSEAGRGGYTF; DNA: TGTGCCAGCAGTGAAGCTGGCAGGGGTGGCTACACCTTC
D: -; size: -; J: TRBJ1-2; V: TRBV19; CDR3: CASRGSPGGYTF; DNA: TGTGCCAGTAGAGGCAGCCCGGGGGGCTACACCTTC
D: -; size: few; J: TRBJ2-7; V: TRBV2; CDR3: CAQRESGAYEQYF; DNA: TGTGCCCAAAGGGAGTCAGGAGCCTACGAGCAGTACTTC
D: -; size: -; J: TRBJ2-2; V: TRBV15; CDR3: CATSRDKNTGELFF; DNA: TGTGCCACCAGCAGAGACAAGAACACCGGGGAGCTGTTTTTT
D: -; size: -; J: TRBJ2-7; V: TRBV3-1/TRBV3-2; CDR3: CASSQDVYEQYF; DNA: TGTGCCAGCAGCCAAGATGTTTACGAGCAGTACTTC
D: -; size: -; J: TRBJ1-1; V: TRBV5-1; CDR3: CASSFGGTRDPLGRNWVEAFF; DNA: TGCGCCAGCAGCTTCGGGGGGACCCGGGACCCATTGGGGAGGAACTGGGTTGAAGCTTTCTTT
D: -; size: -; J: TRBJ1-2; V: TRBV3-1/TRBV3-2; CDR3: CASSATGLENYGYTF; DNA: TGTGCCAGCAGTGCGACAGGACTCGAGAACTATGGCTACACCTTC
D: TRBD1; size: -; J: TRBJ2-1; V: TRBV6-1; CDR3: CASSADRGSTNNEQFF; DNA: TGTGCCAGCAGTGCCGACAGGGGGTCAACTAACAATGAGCAGTTCTTC
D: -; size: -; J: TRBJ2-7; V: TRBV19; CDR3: CASSIGAGTYEQYF; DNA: TGTGCCAGTAGTATAGGGGCGGGAACCTACGAGCAGTACTTC
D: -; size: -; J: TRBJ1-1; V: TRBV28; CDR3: CASSFDTEAFF; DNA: TGTGCCAGCAGTTTCGACACTGAAGCTTTCTTT
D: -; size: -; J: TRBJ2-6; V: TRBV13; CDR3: CASSTGGSGANVLTF; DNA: TGTGCCAGCAGCACCGGGGGTTCTGGGGCCAACGTCCTGACTTTC
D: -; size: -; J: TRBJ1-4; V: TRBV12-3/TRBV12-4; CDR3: CASSFDEKLFF; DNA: TGTGCCAGCAGTTTTGACGAAAAACTGTTTTTT
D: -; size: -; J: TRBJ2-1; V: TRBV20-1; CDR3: CSATRTEQFF; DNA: TGCAGTGCTACTAGAACTGAGCAGTTCTTC
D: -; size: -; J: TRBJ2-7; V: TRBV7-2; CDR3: CASSLIGPIVEQYF; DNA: TGTGCCAGCAGCTTAATAGGGCCGATAGTCGAGCAGTACTTC
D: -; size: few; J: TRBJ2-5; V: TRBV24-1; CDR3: CATSDWGTRGETQYF; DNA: TGTGCCACCAGTGATTGGGGCACGAGGGGGGAGACCCAGTACTTC
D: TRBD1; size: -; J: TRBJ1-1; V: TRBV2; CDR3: CASKRDRTGDTEAFF; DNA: TGTGCCAGCAAACGAGACCGGACAGGGGACACTGAAGCTTTCTTT
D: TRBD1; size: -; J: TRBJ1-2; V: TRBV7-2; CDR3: CASSFGDSSGYTF; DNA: TGTGCCAGCAGCTTTGGGGACAGCTCTGGCTACACCTTC
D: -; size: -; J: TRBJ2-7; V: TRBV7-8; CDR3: CASSLVGGDEQYF; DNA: TGTGCCAGCAGCTTAGTAGGGGGTGACGAGCAGTACTTC
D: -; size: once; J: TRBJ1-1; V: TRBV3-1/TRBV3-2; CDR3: CASSPWGGRSTEAFF; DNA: TGTGCCAGCAGCCCGTGGGGCGGCCGGAGCACTGAAGCTTTCTTT
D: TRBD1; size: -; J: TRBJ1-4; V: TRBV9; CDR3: CASSDGQGVEKLFF; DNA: TGTGCCAGCAGCGACGGACAGGGTGTTGAAAAACTGTTTTTT
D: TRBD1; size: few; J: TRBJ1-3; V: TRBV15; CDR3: CATSSGRDRLSSGNTIYF; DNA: TGTGCCACCAGCAGCGGGAGGGACAGGTTGAGCTCTGGAAACACCATATATTTT
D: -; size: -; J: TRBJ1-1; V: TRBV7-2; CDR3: CASSLLTGSSSEAFF; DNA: TGTGCCAGCAGCTTACTTACAGGGTCTAGCTCTGAAGCTTTCTTT
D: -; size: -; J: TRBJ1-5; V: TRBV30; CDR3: CAWSAGGEWGNQPQHF; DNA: TGTGCCTGGAGTGCGGGAGGGGAATGGGGCAATCAGCCCCAGCATTTT
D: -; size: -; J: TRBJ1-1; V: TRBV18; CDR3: CASSPDRSADLAFF; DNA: TGTGCCAGCTCACCAGACAGGAGCGCTGATTTAGCTTTCTTT
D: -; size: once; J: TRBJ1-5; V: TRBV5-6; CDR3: CASSLRGTIANQPQHF; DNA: TGTGCCAGCAGCTTGCGAGGAACTATAGCTAATCAGCCCCAGCATTTT
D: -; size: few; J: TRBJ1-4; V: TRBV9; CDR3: CASSPRGLGLATTNEKLFF; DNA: TGTGCCAGCAGCCCACGGGGTTTGGGGTTGGCAACAACTAATGAAAAACTGTTTTTT
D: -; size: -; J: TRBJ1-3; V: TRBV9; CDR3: CASSERGAGSGNTIYF; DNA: TGTGCCAGCAGCGAGCGGGGGGCGGGTTCTGGAAACACCATATATTTT
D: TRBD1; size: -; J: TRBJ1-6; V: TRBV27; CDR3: CASSLSTGYNSPLHF; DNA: TGTGCCAGCAGTTTATCGACAGGGTATAATTCACCCCTCCACTTT
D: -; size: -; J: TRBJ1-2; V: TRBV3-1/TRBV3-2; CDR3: CASSPEGYGYTF; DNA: TGTGCCAGCAGCCCTGAGGGGTATGGCTACACCTTC
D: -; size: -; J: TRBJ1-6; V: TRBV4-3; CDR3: CASSQYGTRTSPLHF; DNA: TGCGCCAGCAGCCAGTACGGGACAAGGACGTCACCCCTCCACTTT
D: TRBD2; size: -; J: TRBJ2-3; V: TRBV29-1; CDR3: CSVRGTTSGGTDTQYF; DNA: TGCAGCGTCAGAGGGACGACTAGCGGGGGCACAGATACGCAGTATTTT
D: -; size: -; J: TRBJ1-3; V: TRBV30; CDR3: CAWSVRVSAGNTIYF; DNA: TGTGCCTGGAGTGTACGAGTTTCGGCTGGAAACACCATATATTTT
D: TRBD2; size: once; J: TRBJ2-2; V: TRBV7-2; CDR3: CASSLQGRGTGELFF; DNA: TGTGCCAGCAGCTTACAAGGGCGGGGGACCGGGGAGCTGTTTTTT
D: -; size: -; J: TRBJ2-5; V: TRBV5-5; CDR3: CASSLLGGADAETQYF; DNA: TGTGCCAGCAGCTTGCTGGGGGGGGCCGACGCCGAGACCCAGTACTTC
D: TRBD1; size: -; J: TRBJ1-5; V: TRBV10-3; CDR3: CAISETGGEEPQHF; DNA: TGTGCCATCAGTGAGACAGGGGGGGAAGAGCCCCAGCATTTT
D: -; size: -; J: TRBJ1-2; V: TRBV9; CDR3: CASSVGSGGPYGYTF; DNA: TGTGCCAGCAGCGTAGGATCCGGAGGACCTTATGGCTACACCTTC
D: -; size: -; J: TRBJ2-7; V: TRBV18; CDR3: CASSPPLEGRTYEQYF; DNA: TGTGCCAGCTCACCACCGTTAGAGGGGCGAACCTACGAGCAGTACTTC
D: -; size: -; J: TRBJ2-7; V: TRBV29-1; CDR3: CSVEPGPNYEQYF; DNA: TGCAGCGTGGAGCCGGGCCCCAACTACGAGCAGTACTTC
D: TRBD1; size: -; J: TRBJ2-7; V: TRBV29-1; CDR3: CSVVGGTGGSYEQYF; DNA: TGCAGCGTTGTAGGCGGGACAGGGGGGTCCTACGAGCAGTACTTC
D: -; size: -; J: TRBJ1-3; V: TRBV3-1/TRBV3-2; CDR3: CASSQDEEGTGNTIYF; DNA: TGTGCCAGCAGCCAAGATGAGGAGGGGACTGGAAACACCATATATTTT
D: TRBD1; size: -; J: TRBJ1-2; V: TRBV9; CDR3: CASSDTGVHGTNYGYTF; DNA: TGTGCCAGCAGCGATACAGGGGTGCATGGCACAAACTATGGCTACACCTTC
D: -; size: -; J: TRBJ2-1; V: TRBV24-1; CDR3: CATSGSSYNEQFF; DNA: TGTGCCACCAGTGGAAGCTCCTACAATGAGCAGTTCTTC
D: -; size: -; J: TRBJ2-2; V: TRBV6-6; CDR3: CASSDRDRQPGELFF; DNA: TGTGCCAGCAGTGACCGGGACCGACAGCCCGGGGAGCTGTTTTTT
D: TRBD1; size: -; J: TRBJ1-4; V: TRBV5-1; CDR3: CASSSQGTDPYEKLFF; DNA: TGCGCCAGCAGCTCTCAAGGGACAGACCCATATGAAAAACTGTTTTTT
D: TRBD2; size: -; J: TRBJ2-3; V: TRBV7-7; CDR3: CASSALAGATTDTQYF; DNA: TGTGCTAGCAGCGCCCTAGCGGGGGCCACCACAGATACGCAGTATTTT
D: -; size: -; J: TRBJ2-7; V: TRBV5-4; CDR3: CASSLVGDIIGGEQYF; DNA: TGTGCCAGCAGCTTGGTAGGGGACATAATCGGGGGCGAGCAGTACTTC
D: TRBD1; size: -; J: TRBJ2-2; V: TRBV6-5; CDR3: CASSADRGDTGELFF; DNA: TGTGCCAGCAGCGCCGACAGGGGGGACACCGGGGAGCTGTTTTTT
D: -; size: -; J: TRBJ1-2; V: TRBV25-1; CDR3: CASSAGAASGYTF; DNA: TGTGCCAGCAGTGCTGGGGCAGCGAGTGGCTACACCTTC
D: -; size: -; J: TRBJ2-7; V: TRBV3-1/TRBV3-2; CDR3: CASSPESGYEQYF; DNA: TGTGCCAGCAGCCCCGAATCAGGCTACGAGCAGTACTTC